Listed here are 19 T cell receptor beta chains from one sample, sequenced in a study of blood T cell repertoires in COVID-19 (dated by TCRdb to 2019 to 2021). Receptor libraries were prepared by the immunoSEQ multiplex PCR assay. TCRdb obtained this table from immuneACCESS and retained in-frame rearrangements with V and J assigned. These tables miss some clones; where compared with another copy, unresolved V genes account for less than half of the shortfall, and the remainder is unexplained. In all, the sample holds roughly 43,000 clones, and more than 70% of those were seen once. The top ten hold about 4.2% of the sample. Input material: peripheral blood. The source of these receptors is a woman in her seventies with acute or convalescent COVID-19.

This chain connects TRBV20-1 to TRBJ2-3, with D maybe TRBD2 (7 bases). The CDR3 consists of 15 residues. V was trimmed by 3 bases and J by 2 bases, leaving 15 bases between them. The germline V gene encodes CDR1 DFQATT and CDR2 SNEGSKA (reference sequence). Here the CDR3 DNA reads TGCAGTGCTAGTGGCCAGCGGGACAACACAGATACGCAGTATTTT. It specifies CSASGQRDNTDTQYF.

The chain combines TRBV28 with TRBJ1-2; maybe TRBD1 (6 bases). The CDR3 has 14 amino acids. The germline V gene has CDR1 MDHEN and CDR2 SYDVKM. The V gene lost 8 bases and the J gene lost 4 bases, with 17 bases spanning the gap. As DNA, the CDR3 is TGTGCCAGCGCTCGGGCCACCAGGGGCTATGGCTACACCTTC. This gives the protein CASARATRGYGYTF.

The chain uses TRBV15 and TRBJ1-1, with 9 bases lining up with TRBD1. Germline CDR1 reads LNHNV; CDR2 reads YYDKDF (reference sequence). The CDR3 runs to 14 residues. V lost 6 bases to trimming and J lost 0 bases; unmatched junction nucleotides: 2. CDR3: CATRGTGMNTEAFF. CDR3 coding DNA: TGTGCCACCAGAGGGACAGGGATGAACACTGAAGCTTTCTTT.

V and J are TRBV19 and TRBJ2-2; 7 nucleotides agree with TRBD1. Germline CDR1 is LNHDA and CDR2 is SQIVND (reference sequence). CDR3 length: 15 residues. Unmatched junction bases numbered 8, after V lost 9 bases and J lost 1 base. The CDR3 DNA sequence: TGTGCCAGCCTTACTTACAGGGGGAACACCGGGGAGCTGTTTTTT. This encodes CASLTYRGNTGELFF.

For the CDR3, the DNA is TGTGCCACCAGTGATTCCCGCGGCAGGGGCTATGGCTACACCTTC. Amino acid sequence: CATSDSRGRGYGYTF. The chain joins TRBV24-1 to TRBJ1-2; a possible D gene is TRBD1 (6 bases). V shed 2 bases and J shed 4 bases, with 13 bases lying between them. The CDR3 covers 15 residues. Per the germline V gene, CDR1 is KGHDR and CDR2 is SFDVKD.

CDR3 sequence: CASDTTSNQPQHF. In DNA, the CDR3 is TGTGCCTCGGACACAACTAGCAATCAGCCCCAGCATTTT. The rearrangement joins TRBV30 to TRBJ1-5; D possibly corresponds to TRBD1 (5 bases). CDR1 and CDR2 (germline): GTSNPN, SVGIG (reference sequence). Trimming took off 7 bases at V and 0 bases at J, with 10 bases between the two ends. This CDR3 is 13 amino acids long.

The chain recombines TRBV7-3 with TRBJ2-7; 8 bases are a match to TRBD2. The CDR3 has 14 amino acids. The J segment lost 4 bases and the V segment lost 2 bases, leaving 4 bases of the junction unmatched. The V gene's germline CDR1 is SGHTA and CDR2 FQGTGA. CDR3 amino acids: CASSLGGRSYEQYF. Written as DNA, the CDR3 is TGTGCCAGCAGCTTAGGCGGGAGGAGTTACGAGCAGTACTTC.

The table lists this clone with a few counts. The genes are TRBV7-8 and TRBJ2-2, with D uncertain. The CDR3 runs to 14 residues. Germline CDR1 reads SGHVS; CDR2 reads FQNEAQ. Deletions cut 0 bases from V and 1 base from J, with 3 bases between. This CDR3 reads CASSLAGNTGELFF. The CDR3, as DNA: TGTGCCAGCAGCTTAGCCGGGAACACCGGGGAGCTGTTTTTT.

Concerning this clone itself: Other DNA sequences in the sample encode the same CDR3. The chain links TRBV28 to TRBJ2-7; D is ambiguous. V was cut by 3 bases and J by 3 bases, with 6 bases left in between. Germline assignment: CDR1 MDHEN and CDR2 SYDVKM. The CDR3 consists of 12 residues. CDR3 nucleotides: TGTGCCAGCAGTTTCCAGAACTACGAGCAGTACTTC. It is translated as CASSFQNYEQYF. Full variable domain (outside the CDR3, taken from reference TRBV28 and TRBJ2-7): DVKVTQSSRYLVKRTGEKVFLECVQDMDHENMFWYRQDPGLGLRLIYFSYDVKMKEKGDIPEGYSVSREKKERFSLILESASTNQTSMYLCASSFQNYEQYFGPGTRLTVT.

V gene TRBV6-4 combines with J gene TRBJ2-1; D not resolved. V dropped 0 bases and J dropped 5 bases, with 8 bases sitting between them. The CDR3 loop spans 14 amino acids. From germline, CDR1 is MRHNA and CDR2 SNTAGT. The CDR3 nucleotides read TGTGCCAGCAGTGACTCCACTACCCACAATGAGCAGTTCTTC. It codes for CASSDSTTHNEQFF.

The chain has TRBV6-5 and TRBJ2-7; 13 positions agree with TRBD2. J lost 5 bases, V lost 10 bases, and 8 bases had no gene match. The CDR3 has 14 residues. The germline V gene has CDR1 MNHEY and CDR2 SVGAGI. The CDR3 DNA reads as TGTGCCACCCGGACTAGCGGGAGCATGGACGAGCAGTACTTC. Encoded protein: CATRTSGSMDEQYF.

This clone was counted between two and nine times. The chain uses TRBV6-6 and TRBJ2-3; 9 nucleotides match TRBD1. The J segment lost 3 bases and the V segment lost 3 bases, leaving 7 bases of the junction unmatched. CDR1 is MNHNY, CDR2 SVGAGI, per germline (reference sequence). This CDR3 spans 16 amino acids. Here the CDR3 DNA reads TGTGCCAGCAGTTATAGGGACAGGGCCCTTACAGATACGCAGTATTTT. Amino acids: CASSYRDRALTDTQYF.

The CDR3, as DNA: TGTGCCAGCAGCTCGCGCGGGGAAAAACTGTTTTTT. Translated: CASSSRGEKLFF. This rearrangement joins TRBV7-2 to TRBJ1-4; D unresolved. CDR3 length: 12 residues. The germline V gene encodes CDR1 SGHTA and CDR2 FQGNSA. Trimming stripped 4 bases from V and 8 bases from J, with 8 bases between. Using reference TRBV7-2 and TRBJ1-4 for the parts outside the CDR3, the full variable domain is GAGVSQSPSNKVTEKGKDVELRCDPISGHTALYWYRQSLGQGLEFLIYFQGNSAPDKSGLPSDRFSAERTGGSVSTLTIQRTQQEDSAVYLCASSSRGEKLFFGSGTQLSVL.

The rearrangement uses TRBV27 and TRBJ2-7; a weak D match, TRBD2 (6 bases). This CDR3 contains 11 residues. Trimming took off 3 bases at V and 8 bases at J, with 8 bases between the two ends. Germline V gene lookup returns CDR1 MNHEY and CDR2 SMNVEV (reference sequence). The CDR3 region is CASSLEGKQYF. Written as DNA, the CDR3 is TGTGCCAGCAGTTTGGAGGGAAAGCAGTACTTC.

This clone was observed a handful of times. The V and J genes are TRBV19 and TRBJ2-7, with D maybe TRBD1 (7 bases). The CDR3 sequence is 14 residues long. Trimming removed 6 bases at V and 1 base at J, with 13 bases between. Germline V gene lookup returns CDR1 LNHDA and CDR2 SQIVND (reference sequence). CDR3 in amino acids: CASRRQGGSYEQYF. CDR3 nucleotide sequence: TGTGCCAGTAGAAGACAGGGAGGATCCTACGAGCAGTACTTC.

The V gene is TRBV2, the J gene TRBJ1-3, with D possibly TRBD1 on 5 matching bases. Trimming shortened V by 5 bases and J by 2 bases, and 7 bases separated the two germline ends. CDR3 size: 13 residues. CDR1 is SNHLY, CDR2 FYNNEI, per germline. The CDR3 coding sequence is TGTGCCAGCAGTAGGGGTACTGGAAACACCATATATTTT. Its translation: CASSRGTGNTIYF.

CDR3 sequence (DNA): TGTGCCAGCAGTTTCCAGGGAATGAATGTCCCGCCCCGCGAACTGTTTTTT. Protein product: CASSFQGMNVPPRELFF. This sequence joins TRBV28 and TRBJ1-4, with a weak D call TRBD1 (5 bases). Germline V gene lookup returns CDR1 MDHEN and CDR2 SYDVKM. Trimming removed 3 bases from V and 12 bases from J, with 26 bases in between. CDR3 size: 17 residues.

The chain links TRBV5-1 to TRBJ2-1; D perhaps matches TRBD1 (5 bases). Germline V gives CDR1 SGHRS, CDR2 YFSETQ. Deletions cut 1 base from V and 0 bases from J, with 8 bases between. The CDR3 consists of 15 residues. The CDR3 nucleotides are TGCGCCAGCAGCTTGTACCAGGGCTCCTACAATGAGCAGTTCTTC. Amino acid sequence: CASSLYQGSYNEQFF.

The rearrangement links TRBV27 to TRBJ2-2, with TRBD1 matching 9 bases. This CDR3 comprises 15 residues. Germline V gene lookup returns CDR1 MNHEY and CDR2 SMNVEV (reference sequence). The junction had 5 bases not matched to a gene; V was cut back by 3 bases and J by 6 bases. In nucleotides, the CDR3 is TGTGCCAGCAGTTTCGGACAGGGGATACCCGGGGAGCTGTTTTTT. Encoded protein: CASSFGQGIPGELFF.